Reported below is one TCR beta chain. Its specificity is unknown. This specimen comes from a study of T cell repertoires in cytomegalovirus infection. Turning to the study itself: TCR beta signatures that were public indicated CMV infection and matching HLA type. Study results and limitations: The cumulative frequency of public TCR beta families identified carriers of CMV plus the relevant HLA.

This CDR3 has 17 amino acids. Trimming took off 5 bases at V and 0 bases at J, with 16 bases between the two ends. The V gene's germline CDR1 is SEHNR and CDR2 FQNEAQ (reference sequence). Each CDR3 protein is one row after TCRdb ran MiXCR on the reads. The data hold around 570,000 distinct CDR3 sequences, with around two fifths observed a single time. This sequence originates from a human donor in good health (CMV status not recorded). Some clones in this sample may be carry-over from other donors' samples. The chain uses TRBV7-9 and TRBJ2-2; the D gene is possibly TRBD1 (5 bases). The specimen comprised cultured PBMCs, sampled from culture after CMV antigen stimulation. CDR3 in DNA: TGTGCCAGCAGCCGTCGTGGTGGGGCCCCGAACACCGGGGAGCTGTTTTTT. Its protein product is CASSRRGGAPNTGELFF.